This T cell receptor (beta chain) originates from a study of T cells in Graves' hyperthyroidism and ophthalmopathy. Study-level results: Blood also showed most of the thyroid clonotypes that were expanded above 0.001. Stable hyperthyroidism was separated from ophthalmopathy by a model based on 13 V-J features.

With regard to this clonotype: The antigen remains unidentified.

TCR beta CDR3 region amplification was performed from RNA transcripts. The TCR CDR3 first-round RT-PCR relied on the HTBI primer set. TCRdb passed the multiplex PCR reads through MiXCR, listing each CDR3 protein once. The repertoire includes over 650,000 distinct CDR3 sequences, 40% to 55% of them detected once, and less than 9% sits in the top ten. Exclusions: uncontrolled infection, other autoimmune disease, pregnancy, lactation. V was cut by 8 bases and J by 2 bases, with 10 bases left in between. CDR3 length: 13 residues. The sequence came from an adult man with Graves' disease, either hyperthyroidism or ophthalmopathy (not recorded which). The V and J genes are TRBV12-3 or TRBV12-4 and TRBJ1-3; D is uncertain. The sequencing sample was made of peripheral blood or thyroid tissue (not recorded which). The CDR3 loop reads CASLAGAGNTIYF. CDR3 in DNA: TGTGCCAGCTTAGCGGGAGCTGGAAACACCATATATTTT.